These T cell receptor beta chains were read from a single sample in a study of T cell repertoires in cytomegalovirus infection. MiXCR, run by TCRdb on the reads, gives a single entry per CDR3 protein. The data show fewer than 200,000 distinct CDR3 sequences, 13% to 15% seen once. Sequenced input: PBMCs. The receptor set was obtained from a human donor in good health (CMV status not recorded). Some clones in this sample may be carry-over from other donors' samples. CDR3s include the opening cysteine and the closing phenylalanine or tryptophan. A D gene is named only where the DNA matches it firmly. A clone size is listed for some rows: how often the clone was seen (once, few, many), or a class if it is expanded.

D gene	J gene	V gene	clone size	CDR3 DNA	CDR3 protein
-	TRBJ1-1	TRBV6-1	many	TGTGCCAGCAGTGAAAATGGGGCTGACCGGGGCACTGAAGCTTTCTTT	CASSENGADRGTEAFF
-	TRBJ2-2	TRBV7-3	few	TGTGCCAGCAGCTTAAGACAGGCAAACACCGGGGAGCTGTTTTTT	CASSLRQANTGELFF
TRBD1	TRBJ1-5	TRBV19	few	TGTGCCAGTACCGGGACAGGGGCTTTTCAGCCCCAGCATTTT	CASTGTGAFQPQHF
-	TRBJ1-1	TRBV7-6	-	TGTGCCAGCAGCCGTGGGGCAGGGGTGAACACTGAAGCTTTCTTT	CASSRGAGVNTEAFF
TRBD1	TRBJ1-6	TRBV12-5	-	TGTGCTAGTGGTTTGGTAAGGAGGGGGCTCAATCTCGAGGATAATTCACCCCTCCACTTT	CASGLVRRGLNLEDNSPLHF
-	TRBJ1-2	TRBV25-1	-	TGTGCCAGCAAGCATGTCTATGGCTACACCTTC	CASKHVYGYTF
-	TRBJ1-6	TRBV11-1	many	TGTGCCAGCAGCAACCGGGACACCGATAATTCACCCCTCCACTTT	CASSNRDTDNSPLHF
-	TRBJ1-1	TRBV28	few	TGTGCCAGCAGTTGGGTCGACACGGCGAACACTGAAGCTTTCTTT	CASSWVDTANTEAFF
-	TRBJ2-3	TRBV27	few	TGTGCCAGCAGTTTATGGTTCCCCGATACGCAGTATTTT	CASSLWFPDTQYF
TRBD2	TRBJ2-1	TRBV27	many	TGTGCCAGCAGTTTAGGGCTAGCGGGAGTGAACTCCTACAATGAGCAGTTCTTC	CASSLGLAGVNSYNEQFF
-	TRBJ1-2	TRBV7-9	-	TGTGCCAGCAGTTTCGGACTGAGTTATGGCTACACCTTC	CASSFGLSYGYTF
TRBD2	TRBJ2-1	TRBV6-2/TRBV6-3	few	TGTGCCAGCAGTTACACTAGCGGCTACCACTACAATGAGCAGTTCTTC	CASSYTSGYHYNEQFF
-	TRBJ2-5	TRBV4-3	few	TGCGCCAGCAGCCAAGCCCAGGGGCCGTGGGAGACCCAGTACTTC	CASSQAQGPWETQYF
-	TRBJ2-6	TRBV19	many	TGTGCCAGTAGTACCCGTGGGGTACGGAGGGCCAACGTCCTGACTTTC	CASSTRGVRRANVLTF
-	TRBJ1-3	TRBV29-1	many	TGCAGCGTCCAGGGACACTCTGGAAACACCATATATTTT	CSVQGHSGNTIYF
-	TRBJ1-4	TRBV7-2	many	TGTGCCAGCAGCTTAGGTCCAGGGAAACTGTTTTTT	CASSLGPGKLFF
-	TRBJ1-1	TRBV7-2	many	TGTGCCAGCGCCCCTCAGGGTGGAGGAGGAGTGAACACTGAAGCTTTCTTT	CASAPQGGGGVNTEAFF
TRBD1	TRBJ2-1	TRBV29-1	few	TGCAGCGTTGTATGGGCAGGGGGCCCCGCGGGCAATGAGCAGTTCTTC	CSVVWAGGPAGNEQFF
-	TRBJ2-1	TRBV7-3	few	TGTGCCAGCAGCACCGGACTGGCACCGAATGAGCAGTTCTTC	CASSTGLAPNEQFF
-	TRBJ2-1	TRBV6-2/TRBV6-3	many	TGTGCCAGCAGTTACTCTTTTTCAAATGAGCAGTTCTTC	CASSYSFSNEQFF
TRBD1	TRBJ2-6	TRBV28	-	TGTGCCAGCAGTCTACGGACAGGGAAATCTGGGGCCAACGTCCTGACTTTC	CASSLRTGKSGANVLTF
-	TRBJ2-2	TRBV7-9	few	TGTGCCAGGACCGCCGGAGGGGCCGGGGAGCTGTTTTTT	CARTAGGAGELFF
TRBD1	TRBJ1-3	TRBV9	few	TGTGCCAGCAGCGGTCGACAGGGCCGCGGTGGGAACACCATATATTTT	CASSGRQGRGGNTIYF
TRBD1	TRBJ1-2	TRBV28	-	TGTGCCAGCAGTTTATGGAGCGGCCCCCGGACAGGGGATGGCTACACCTTC	CASSLWSGPRTGDGYTF
TRBD1	TRBJ2-7	TRBV5-5	few	TGTGCCAGCGGGAACAGGGGAGATGAGCAGTACTTC	CASGNRGDEQYF
-	TRBJ2-7	TRBV7-2	many	TGTGCCAGCAGCTTATTATATCGGGGTTACGAGCAGTACTTC	CASSLLYRGYEQYF
-	TRBJ2-6	TRBV29-1	many	TGCAGCGTTGGACATGGGCGCGCCAACGTCCTGACTTTC	CSVGHGRANVLTF
-	TRBJ1-6	TRBV6-7	-	TGTGCCAGCAGTTACTCGGAAGGGACCCCCTACTCCTATAATTCACCCCTCCACTTT	CASSYSEGTPYSYNSPLHF
-	TRBJ1-2	TRBV28	-	TGTGCCAGCACCACCGACGATTATGGCTACACCTTC	CASTTDDYGYTF
-	TRBJ1-5	TRBV20-1	-	TGCAGTGCTGGTGAGGGGGGGGCGGCTCAGCCCCAGCATTTT	CSAGEGGAAQPQHF
-	TRBJ1-2	TRBV11-3	many	TGTGCCAGCAGCCAAGCGGCGCAGGGAGCAAAAACCTTC	CASSQAAQGAKTF
-	TRBJ2-5	TRBV7-9	many	TGTGCCAGCAGCACATGGGGGTCCCAAGAGACCCAGTACTTC	CASSTWGSQETQYF